This T cell receptor (beta chain) was recovered during a study of blood T cell repertoires in COVID-19. Deletions cut 6 bases from V and 6 bases from J, with 11 bases between. Germline assignment: CDR1 DFQATT and CDR2 SNEGSKA (reference sequence). CDR3 length: 11 residues. TCRdb's table, derived via immunoSEQ multiplex PCR, lists solely in-frame clones and lacks some. The sample consists of 100,000 to 150,000 clones, approximately 89% of them appearing once. This clonotype was sampled from a woman aged 55-69 years with acute or convalescent COVID-19. Sequenced sample: peripheral blood. The chain links TRBV20-1 to TRBJ1-2; D is unclear. CDR3 nucleotides: TGCAGTGCCCGTGCTCGGGATGGCTACACCTTC. This translates into CSARARDGYTF.